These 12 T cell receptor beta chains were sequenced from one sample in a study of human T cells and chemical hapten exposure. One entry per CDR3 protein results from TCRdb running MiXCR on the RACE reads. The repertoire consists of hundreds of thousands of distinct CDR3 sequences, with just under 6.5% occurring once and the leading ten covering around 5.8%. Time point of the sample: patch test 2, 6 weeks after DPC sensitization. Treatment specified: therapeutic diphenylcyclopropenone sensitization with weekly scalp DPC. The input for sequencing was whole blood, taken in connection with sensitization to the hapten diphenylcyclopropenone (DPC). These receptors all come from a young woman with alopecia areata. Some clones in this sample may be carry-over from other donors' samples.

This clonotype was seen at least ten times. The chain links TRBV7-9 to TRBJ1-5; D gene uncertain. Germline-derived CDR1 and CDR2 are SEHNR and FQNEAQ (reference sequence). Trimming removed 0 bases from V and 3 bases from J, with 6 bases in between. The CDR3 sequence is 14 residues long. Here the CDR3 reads CASSLAGPNQPQHF. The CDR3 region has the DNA TGTGCCAGCAGCTTAGCGGGTCCCAATCAGCCCCAGCATTTT. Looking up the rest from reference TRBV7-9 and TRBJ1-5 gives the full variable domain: DTGVSQNPRHKITKRGQNVTFRCDPISEHNRLYWYRQTLGQGPEFLTYFQNEAQLEKSRLLSDRFSAERPKGSFSTLEIQRTEQGDSAMYLCASSLAGPNQPQHFGDGTRLSIL.

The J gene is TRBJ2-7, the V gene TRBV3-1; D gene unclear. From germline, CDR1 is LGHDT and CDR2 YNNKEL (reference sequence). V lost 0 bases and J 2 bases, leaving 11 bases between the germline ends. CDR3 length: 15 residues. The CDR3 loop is CASSQDWSGTYEQYF. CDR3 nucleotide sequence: TGTGCCAGCAGCCAAGATTGGTCAGGAACCTACGAGCAGTACTTC.

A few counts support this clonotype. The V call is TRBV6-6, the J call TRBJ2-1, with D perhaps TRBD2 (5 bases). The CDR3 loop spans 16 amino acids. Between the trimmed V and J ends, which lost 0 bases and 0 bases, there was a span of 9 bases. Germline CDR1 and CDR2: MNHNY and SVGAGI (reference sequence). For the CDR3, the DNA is TGTGCCAGCAGTTACTCCCTGGGGAGCTCCTACAATGAGCAGTTCTTC. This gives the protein CASSYSLGSSYNEQFF.

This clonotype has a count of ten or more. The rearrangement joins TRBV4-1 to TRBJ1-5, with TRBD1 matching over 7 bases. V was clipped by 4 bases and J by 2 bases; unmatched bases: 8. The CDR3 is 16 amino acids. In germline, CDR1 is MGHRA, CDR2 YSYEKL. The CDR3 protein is CASSRIWTGRNQPQHF. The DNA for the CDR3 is TGCGCCAGCAGCCGAATCTGGACAGGACGCAATCAGCCCCAGCATTTT.

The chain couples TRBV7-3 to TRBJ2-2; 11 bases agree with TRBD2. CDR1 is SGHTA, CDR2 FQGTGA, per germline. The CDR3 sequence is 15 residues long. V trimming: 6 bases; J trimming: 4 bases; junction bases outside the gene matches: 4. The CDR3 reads CASRVAGGPTGELFF. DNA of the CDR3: TGTGCCAGCAGAGTAGCGGGGGGGCCCACCGGGGAGCTGTTTTTT. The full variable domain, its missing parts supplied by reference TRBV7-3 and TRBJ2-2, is GAGVSQTPSNKVTEKGKYVELRCDPISGHTALYWYRQSLGQGPEFLIYFQGTGAADDSGLPNDRFFAVRPEGSVSTLKIQRTERGDSAVYLCASRVAGGPTGELFFGEGSRLTVL.

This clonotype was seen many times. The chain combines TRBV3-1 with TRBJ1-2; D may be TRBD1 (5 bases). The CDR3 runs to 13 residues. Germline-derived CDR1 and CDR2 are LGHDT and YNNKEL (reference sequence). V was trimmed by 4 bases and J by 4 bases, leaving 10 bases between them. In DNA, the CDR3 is TGTGCCAGCAGCCGAGACAGCCCCTATGGCTACACCTTC. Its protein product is CASSRDSPYGYTF.

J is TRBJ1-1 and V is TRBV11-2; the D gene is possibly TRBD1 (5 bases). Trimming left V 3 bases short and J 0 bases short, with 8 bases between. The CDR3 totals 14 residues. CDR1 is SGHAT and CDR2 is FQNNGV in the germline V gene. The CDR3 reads CASSFRQLNTEAFF. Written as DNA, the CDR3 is TGTGCCAGCAGCTTTAGACAGCTGAACACTGAAGCTTTCTTT.

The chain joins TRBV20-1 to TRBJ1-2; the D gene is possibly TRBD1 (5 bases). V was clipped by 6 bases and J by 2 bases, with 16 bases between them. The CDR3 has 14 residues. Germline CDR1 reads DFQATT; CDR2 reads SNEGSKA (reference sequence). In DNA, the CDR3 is TGCAGTGCCGTTCCGGGACGGACGAACTATGGCTACACCTTC. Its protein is CSAVPGRTNYGYTF.

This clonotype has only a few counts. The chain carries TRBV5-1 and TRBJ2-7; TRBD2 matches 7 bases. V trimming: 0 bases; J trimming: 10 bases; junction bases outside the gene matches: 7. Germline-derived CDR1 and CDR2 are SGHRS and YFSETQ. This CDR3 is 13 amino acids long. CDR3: CASSLDQRGEQYF. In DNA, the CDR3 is TGCGCCAGCAGCTTGGATCAGCGGGGTGAACAGTACTTC. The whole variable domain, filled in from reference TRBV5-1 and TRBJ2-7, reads KAGVTQTPRYLIKTRGQQVTLSCSPISGHRSVSWYQQTPGQGLQFLFEYFSETQRNKGNFPGRFSGRQFSNSRSEMNVSTLELGDSALYLCASSLDQRGEQYFGPGTRLTVT.

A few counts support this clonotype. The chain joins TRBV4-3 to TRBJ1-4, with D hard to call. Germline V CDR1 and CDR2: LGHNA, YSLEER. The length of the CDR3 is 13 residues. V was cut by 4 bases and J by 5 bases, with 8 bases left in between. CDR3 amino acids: CASSLDRNEKLFF. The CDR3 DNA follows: TGCGCCAGCAGCCTAGACCGGAATGAAAAACTGTTTTTT.

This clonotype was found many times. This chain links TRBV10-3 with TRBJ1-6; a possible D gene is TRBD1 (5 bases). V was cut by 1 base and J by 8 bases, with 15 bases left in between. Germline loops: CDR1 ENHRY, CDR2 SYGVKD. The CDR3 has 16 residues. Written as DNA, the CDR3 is TGTGCCATCAGTGAGTTCAGGGTCGGGATCGATTCACCCCTCCACTTT. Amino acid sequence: CAISEFRVGIDSPLHF.

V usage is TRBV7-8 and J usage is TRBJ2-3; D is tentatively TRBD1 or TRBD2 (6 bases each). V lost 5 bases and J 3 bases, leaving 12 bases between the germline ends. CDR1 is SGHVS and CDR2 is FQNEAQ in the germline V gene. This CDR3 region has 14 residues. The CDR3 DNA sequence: TGTGCCAGCAGCGGGGGGACAACTACAGATACGCAGTATTTT. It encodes CASSGGTTTDTQYF.